The T cell receptor beta chain described here comes from a study of T-cell memory formation after mild COVID-19. Overall study: TCR clusters showed largely donor specificity. Notes on the study in general: A subset of responding clones appeared in pre-infection memory, suggesting cross-reactive memory joined. Whereas later expanders leaned CD4+, clones contracting day 15 to 85 showed a balanced CD4/CD8 makeup.

CDR1 is DFQATT and CDR2 is SNEGSKA in the germline V gene (reference sequence). This CDR3 is 14 amino acids long. V was clipped by 0 bases and J by 0 bases, with 9 bases between them. TCRdb analysed the 5' RACE reads with MiXCR anew, one entry per CDR3 protein. The data contain 65,000 to 100,000 distinct CDR3 sequences, about 13% of them singletons. This clonotype was found a few times. The antigen remains undetermined. The sequencing input was PBMCs or a T cell subset sorted from them (not recorded which). This receptor was taken from a man younger than 35 who had mild COVID-19 (a few samples of this study predate the infection). Cell type and time point are not known. V gene TRBV20-1 combines with J gene TRBJ2-7, with D unclear. The chain's CDR3 is CSARDRISSYEQYV. CDR3 in DNA: TGCAGTGCTAGAGATCGGATTAGCTCCTACGAGCAGTACGTC.